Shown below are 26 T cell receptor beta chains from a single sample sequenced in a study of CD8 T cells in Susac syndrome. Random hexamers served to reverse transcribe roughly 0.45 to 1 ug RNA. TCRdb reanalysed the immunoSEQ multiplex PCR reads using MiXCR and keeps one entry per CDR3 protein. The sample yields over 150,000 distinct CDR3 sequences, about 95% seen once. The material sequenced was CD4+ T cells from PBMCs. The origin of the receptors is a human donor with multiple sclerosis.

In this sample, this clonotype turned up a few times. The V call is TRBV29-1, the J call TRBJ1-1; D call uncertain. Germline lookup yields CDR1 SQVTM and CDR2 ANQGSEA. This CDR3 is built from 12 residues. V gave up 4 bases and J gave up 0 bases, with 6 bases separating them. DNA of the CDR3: TGCAGCGTTGGCCGCATGAACACTGAAGCTTTCTTT. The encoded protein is CSVGRMNTEAFF.

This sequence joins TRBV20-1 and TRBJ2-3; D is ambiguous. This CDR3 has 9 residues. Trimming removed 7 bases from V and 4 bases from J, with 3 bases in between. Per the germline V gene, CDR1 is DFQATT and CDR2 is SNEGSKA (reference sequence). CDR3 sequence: CSVADTQYF. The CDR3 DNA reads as TGCAGTGTGGCAGATACGCAGTATTTT.

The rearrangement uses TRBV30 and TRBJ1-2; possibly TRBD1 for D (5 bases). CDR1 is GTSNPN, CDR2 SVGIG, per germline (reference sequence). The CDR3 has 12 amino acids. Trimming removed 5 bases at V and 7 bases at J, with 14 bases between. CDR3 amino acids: CAWSLLTVGYTF. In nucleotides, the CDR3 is TGTGCCTGGTCCCTACTGACAGTTGGCTACACCTTC.

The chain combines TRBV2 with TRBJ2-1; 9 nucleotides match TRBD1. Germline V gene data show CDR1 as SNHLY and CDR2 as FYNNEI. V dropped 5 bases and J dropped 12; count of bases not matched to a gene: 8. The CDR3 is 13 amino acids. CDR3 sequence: CASSRSGQGRQFF. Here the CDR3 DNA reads TGTGCCAGCAGTCGTTCTGGACAGGGGAGGCAGTTCTTC.

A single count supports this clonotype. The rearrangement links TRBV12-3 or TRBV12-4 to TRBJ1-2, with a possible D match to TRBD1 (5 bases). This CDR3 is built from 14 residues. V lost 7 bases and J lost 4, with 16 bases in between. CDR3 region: CASTKRDGTYGYTF. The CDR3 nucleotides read TGTGCCAGCACCAAGCGGGACGGCACCTATGGCTACACCTTC.

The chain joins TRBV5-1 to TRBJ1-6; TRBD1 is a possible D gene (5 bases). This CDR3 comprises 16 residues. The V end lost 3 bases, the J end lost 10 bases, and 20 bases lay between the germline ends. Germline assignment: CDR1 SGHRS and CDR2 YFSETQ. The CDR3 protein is CASSWGGAGRASPLHF. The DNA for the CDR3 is TGCGCCAGCAGCTGGGGAGGGGCAGGGAGAGCCTCACCCCTCCACTTT.

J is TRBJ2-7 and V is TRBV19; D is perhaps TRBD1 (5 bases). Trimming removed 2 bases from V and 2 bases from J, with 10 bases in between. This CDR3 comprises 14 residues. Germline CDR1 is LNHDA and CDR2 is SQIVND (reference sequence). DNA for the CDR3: TGTGCCAGTAGTATAAAGGACACCCCCTACGAGCAGTACTTC. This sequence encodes CASSIKDTPYEQYF. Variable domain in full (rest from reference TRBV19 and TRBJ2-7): DGGITQSPKYLFRKEGQNVTLSCEQNLNHDAMYWYRQDPGQGLRLIYYSQIVNDFQKGDIAEGYSVSREKKESFPLTVTSAQKNPTAFYLCASSIKDTPYEQYFGPGTRLTVT.

CDR3 sequence: CASSWGLAGRPDTQYF. The DNA of the CDR3 is TGTGCCAGCAGCTGGGGACTAGCGGGGAGGCCAGATACGCAGTATTTT. The chain is built from TRBV5-4 and TRBJ2-3, with 13 bases aligning to TRBD2. This CDR3 is 16 amino acids long. The V gene end was trimmed by 3 bases and the J gene end by 4 bases; junction bases not matched to a gene: 5. Germline V gene sequence: CDR1 SGHNT, CDR2 YYREEE (reference sequence).

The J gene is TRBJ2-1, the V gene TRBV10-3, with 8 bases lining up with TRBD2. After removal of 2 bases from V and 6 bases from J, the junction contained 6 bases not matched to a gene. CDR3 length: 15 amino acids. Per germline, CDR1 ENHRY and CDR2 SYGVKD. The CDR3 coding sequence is TGTGCCATCAGTGAGCCCGCCGCGGGGGGCAATGAGCAGTTCTTC. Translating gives CAISEPAAGGNEQFF.

The CDR3 loop is CSVDGDGPRGYTF. The CDR3, as DNA: TGCAGCGTTGACGGGGACGGCCCAAGGGGCTACACCTTC. The chain joins TRBV29-1 to TRBJ1-2; TRBD1 might be the D (5 bases). Looked up from germline, CDR1 is SQVTM and CDR2 is ANQGSEA. The CDR3 length is 13 residues. V was cut by 3 bases and J by 8 bases, with 16 bases left in between.

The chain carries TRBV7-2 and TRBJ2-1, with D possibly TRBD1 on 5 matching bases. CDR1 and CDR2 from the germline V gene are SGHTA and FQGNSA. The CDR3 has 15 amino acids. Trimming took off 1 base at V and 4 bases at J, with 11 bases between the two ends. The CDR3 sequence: CASSLGGRAYNEQFF. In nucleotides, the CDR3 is TGTGCCAGCAGCTTAGGGGGCAGGGCGTACAATGAGCAGTTCTTC.

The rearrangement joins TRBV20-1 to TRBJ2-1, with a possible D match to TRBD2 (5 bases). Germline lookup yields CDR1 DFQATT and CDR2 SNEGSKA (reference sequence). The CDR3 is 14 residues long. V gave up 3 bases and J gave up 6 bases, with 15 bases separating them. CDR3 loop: CSARRASEGNEQFF. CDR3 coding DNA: TGCAGTGCTAGGCGGGCTTCCGAGGGCAATGAGCAGTTCTTC.

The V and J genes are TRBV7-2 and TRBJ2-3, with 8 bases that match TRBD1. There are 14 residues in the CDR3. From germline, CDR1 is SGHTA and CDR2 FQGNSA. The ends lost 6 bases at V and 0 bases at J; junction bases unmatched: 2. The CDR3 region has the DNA TGTGCCAGCAGACGGACAGGGAGCACAGATACGCAGTATTTT. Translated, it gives CASRRTGSTDTQYF.

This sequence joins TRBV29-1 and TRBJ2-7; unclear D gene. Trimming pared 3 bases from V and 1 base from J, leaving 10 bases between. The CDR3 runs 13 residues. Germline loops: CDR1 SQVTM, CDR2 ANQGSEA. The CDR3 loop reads CSVEITASYEQYF. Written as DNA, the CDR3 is TGCAGCGTTGAGATTACAGCATCCTACGAGCAGTACTTC.

The CDR3 DNA is TGTGCCTGGAGTGTACTGGACAGGAACACTGAAGCTTTCTTT. Amino acid sequence: CAWSVLDRNTEAFF. The chain links TRBV30 to TRBJ1-1; D is possibly TRBD1 (6 bases). The CDR3 runs to 14 residues. Trimming removed 0 bases at V and 1 base at J, with 9 bases between. Germline V lookup: CDR1 GTSNPN, CDR2 SVGIG (reference sequence). Full variable domain (rest looked up from reference TRBV30 and TRBJ1-1): SQTIHQWPATLVQPVGSPLSLECTVEGTSNPNLYWYRQAAGRGLQLLFYSVGIGQISSEVPQNLSASRPQDRQFILSSKKLLLSDSGFYLCAWSVLDRNTEAFFGQGTRLTVV.

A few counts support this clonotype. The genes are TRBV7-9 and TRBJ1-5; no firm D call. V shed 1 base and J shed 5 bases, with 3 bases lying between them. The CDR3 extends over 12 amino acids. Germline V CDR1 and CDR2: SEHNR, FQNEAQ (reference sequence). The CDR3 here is CASSLGDQPQHF. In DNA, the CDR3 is TGTGCCAGCAGCTTAGGGGATCAGCCCCAGCATTTT.

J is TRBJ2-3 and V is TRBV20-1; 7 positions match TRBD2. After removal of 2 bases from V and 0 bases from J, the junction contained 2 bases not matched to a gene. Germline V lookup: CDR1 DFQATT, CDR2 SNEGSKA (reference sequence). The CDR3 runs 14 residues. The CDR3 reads CSARLAASTDTQYF. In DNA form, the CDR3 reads TGCAGTGCTAGACTAGCGGCTAGCACAGATACGCAGTATTTT.

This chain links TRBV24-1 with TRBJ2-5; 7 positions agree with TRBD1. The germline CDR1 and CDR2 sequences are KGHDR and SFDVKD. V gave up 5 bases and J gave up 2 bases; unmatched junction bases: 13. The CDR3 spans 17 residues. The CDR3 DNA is TGTGCCACCAGTGGACGGGACAGTCTTACGCGTCAAGAGACCCAGTACTTC. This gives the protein CATSGRDSLTRQETQYF.

CDR3 amino acids: CASRDPANYGYTF. DNA for the CDR3: TGTGCCAGCAGGGACCCCGCGAACTATGGCTACACCTTC. The chain has TRBV2 and TRBJ1-2, with D uncertain. V dropped 6 bases and J dropped 2 bases, with 10 bases sitting between them. This CDR3 spans 13 amino acids. Germline-derived CDR1 and CDR2 are SNHLY and FYNNEI.

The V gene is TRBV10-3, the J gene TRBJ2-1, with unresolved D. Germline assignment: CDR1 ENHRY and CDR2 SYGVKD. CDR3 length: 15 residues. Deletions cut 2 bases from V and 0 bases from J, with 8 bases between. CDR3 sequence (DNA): TGTGCCATCAGTGAGAGGGCGAGCTCCTACAATGAGCAGTTCTTC. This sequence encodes CAISERASSYNEQFF.

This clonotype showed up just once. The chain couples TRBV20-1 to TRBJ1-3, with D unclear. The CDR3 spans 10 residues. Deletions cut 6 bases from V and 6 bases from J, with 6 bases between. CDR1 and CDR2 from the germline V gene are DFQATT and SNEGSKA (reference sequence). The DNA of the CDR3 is TGCAGTGCGCAACTAAACACCATATATTTT. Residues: CSAQLNTIYF.

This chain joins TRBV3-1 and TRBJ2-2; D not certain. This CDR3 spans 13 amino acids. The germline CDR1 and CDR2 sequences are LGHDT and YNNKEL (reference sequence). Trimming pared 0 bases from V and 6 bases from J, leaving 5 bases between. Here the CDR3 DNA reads TGTGCCAGCAGCCAAGAGTTAGCCGGGGAGCTGTTTTTT. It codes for CASSQELAGELFF.

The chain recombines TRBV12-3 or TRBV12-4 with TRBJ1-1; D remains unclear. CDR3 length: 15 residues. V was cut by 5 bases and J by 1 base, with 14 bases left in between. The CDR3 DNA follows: TGTGCCAGCAGTACCTACGACGGTCAGAACACTGAAGCTTTCTTT. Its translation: CASSTYDGQNTEAFF.

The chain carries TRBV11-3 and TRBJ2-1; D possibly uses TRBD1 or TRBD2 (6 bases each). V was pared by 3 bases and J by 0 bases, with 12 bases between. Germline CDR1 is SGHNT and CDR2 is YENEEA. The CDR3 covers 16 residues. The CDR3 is CASSLGGAASYNEQFF. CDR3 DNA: TGTGCCAGCAGCTTGGGGGGCGCGGCCTCCTACAATGAGCAGTTCTTC.

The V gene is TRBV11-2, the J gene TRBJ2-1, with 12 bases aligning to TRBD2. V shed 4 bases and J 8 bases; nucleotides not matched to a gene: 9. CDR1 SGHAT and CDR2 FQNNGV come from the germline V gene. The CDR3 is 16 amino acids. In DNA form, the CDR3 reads TGTGCCAGCAGCTCTATCGGGGCTAGCGGGAGGGATGAGCAGTTCTTC. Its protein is CASSSIGASGRDEQFF. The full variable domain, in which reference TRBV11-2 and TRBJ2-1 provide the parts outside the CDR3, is EAGVAQSPRYKIIEKRQSVAFWCNPISGHATLYWYQQILGQGPKLLIQFQNNGVVDDSQLPKDRFSAERLKGVDSTLKIQPAKLEDSAVYLCASSSIGASGRDEQFFGPGTRLTVL.

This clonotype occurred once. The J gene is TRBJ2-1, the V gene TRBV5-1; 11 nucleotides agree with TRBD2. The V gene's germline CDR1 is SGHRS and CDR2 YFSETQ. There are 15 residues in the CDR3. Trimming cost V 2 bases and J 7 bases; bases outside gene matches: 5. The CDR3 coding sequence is TGCGCCAGCAGCTTAGGGCCTAGCGGGGGGAATGAGCAGTTCTTC. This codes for CASSLGPSGGNEQFF. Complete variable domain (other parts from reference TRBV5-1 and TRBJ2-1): KAGVTQTPRYLIKTRGQQVTLSCSPISGHRSVSWYQQTPGQGLQFLFEYFSETQRNKGNFPGRFSGRQFSNSRSEMNVSTLELGDSALYLCASSLGPSGGNEQFFGPGTRLTVL.